Below are 15 T cell receptor beta chains sequenced from a single sample in a study of shared clonotypes between healthy human individuals. Only in-frame clones appear in the TCRdb table, and some are missing; sequencing was by immunoSEQ multiplex PCR. This sample yields around 1.4 million clones, of which about 98.5% are seen a single time; over 0.3% belongs to the top ten. Sequenced input: naive CD4+ T cells sorted from blood. Subset here: CD45RA+ positively selected. Source of these receptors: a man younger than 45 in good health.

The J gene is TRBJ2-7, the V gene TRBV5-1; D is undetermined. Deletions cut 4 bases from V and 10 bases from J, with 15 bases between. This CDR3 has 12 amino acids. Germline V gene data show CDR1 as SGHRS and CDR2 as YFSETQ. CDR3 region: CASSVGSATQYF. In DNA, the CDR3 is TGCGCCAGCAGCGTAGGGTCAGCCACCCAGTACTTC.

V and J are TRBV9 and TRBJ2-2, with 7 positions matching TRBD1. The length of the CDR3 is 15 residues. Germline CDR1 is SGDLS and CDR2 is YYNGEE. After removal of 4 bases from V and 4 bases from J, the junction contained 7 bases not matched to a gene. DNA of the CDR3: TGTGCCAGCAGCCCCCGGACAGGCGGCACCGGGGAGCTGTTTTTT. It encodes CASSPRTGGTGELFF.

This clone was seen only once. This sequence joins TRBV30 and TRBJ1-3, with a possible D match to TRBD1 (5 bases). Germline-derived CDR1 and CDR2 are GTSNPN and SVGIG (reference sequence). This CDR3 spans 16 amino acids. Trimming stripped 0 bases from V and 4 bases from J, with 16 bases between. The CDR3 DNA sequence: TGTGCCTGGAGTGTTTTGGGCCGGGGCGGGGGAAACACCATATATTTT. This codes for CAWSVLGRGGGNTIYF.

About this clone itself: This sample also contains other DNA sequences that code for the same CDR3. The chain links TRBV5-1 to TRBJ2-3, with 14 bases lining up with TRBD2. The CDR3 has 16 amino acids. CDR1 and CDR2 from the germline V gene are SGHRS and YFSETQ. The ends lost 4 bases at V and 3 bases at J; junction bases unmatched: 4. CDR3 amino acids: CASSAGLAGGTDTQYF. The CDR3 DNA follows: TGCGCCAGCAGCGCCGGACTAGCGGGAGGAACAGATACGCAGTATTTT. The complete variable domain, with remaining parts taken from reference TRBV5-1 and TRBJ2-3, reads KAGVTQTPRYLIKTRGQQVTLSCSPISGHRSVSWYQQTPGQGLQFLFEYFSETQRNKGNFPGRFSGRQFSNSRSEMNVSTLELGDSALYLCASSAGLAGGTDTQYFGPGTRLTVL.

This chain joins TRBV5-4 and TRBJ1-2; D gene ambiguous. CDR3 size: 16 residues. Trimming took 4 bases from V and 3 from J, leaving 19 bases between them. Per the germline V gene, CDR1 is SGHNT and CDR2 is YYREEE (reference sequence). Here the CDR3 reads CASSPPAAGQHYGYTF. CDR3 DNA sequence: TGTGCCAGCAGCCCCCCCGCGGCAGGCCAACACTATGGCTACACCTTC.

This chain's CDR3 is CASSLALLAGAGHEQYF. The CDR3 nucleotides are TGCGCCAGCAGCTTGGCTCTGCTAGCGGGAGCTGGGCACGAGCAGTACTTC. V and J are TRBV5-1 and TRBJ2-7, with TRBD2 matching 10 bases. Germline-derived CDR1 and CDR2 are SGHRS and YFSETQ. V shed 0 bases and J 5 bases; nucleotides not matched to a gene: 11. The CDR3 loop spans 17 amino acids.

The chain employs TRBV27 and TRBJ2-7; tentatively, D is TRBD2 (6 bases). The CDR3 consists of 14 residues. Germline CDR1 and CDR2: MNHEY and SMNVEV (reference sequence). Trimming shortened V by 8 bases and J by 6 bases, and 20 bases separated the two germline ends. The CDR3, as DNA: TGTGCCAGCCGGAGTGGAGGGACTGGGGGCGAGCAGTACTTC. It codes for CASRSGGTGGEQYF.

A remark on this clone: Other DNA sequences in this specimen translate into the identical CDR3. The chain uses TRBV5-1 and TRBJ2-5, with D perhaps TRBD1 (6 bases). The CDR3 contains 14 residues. V lost 4 bases and J lost 1, with 11 bases in between. Germline CDR1 SGHRS, CDR2 YFSETQ. This chain's CDR3 is CASSLTGIQETQYF. The CDR3 nucleotides read TGCGCCAGCAGCCTGACAGGTATCCAAGAGACCCAGTACTTC.

V gene TRBV5-4 combines with J gene TRBJ2-1; TRBD2 matches 13 bases. The germline V gene has CDR1 SGHNT and CDR2 YYREEE (reference sequence). This CDR3 contains 15 residues. Trimming removed 4 bases from V and 8 bases from J; junction bases left unmatched: 6. CDR3 amino acids: CASSPRTSGGHEQFF. CDR3 coding DNA: TGTGCCAGCAGCCCGCGGACTAGCGGGGGACATGAGCAGTTCTTC.

The gene calls are TRBV5-8 and TRBJ1-1, with a weak D call TRBD1 (5 bases). Trimming took 4 bases from V and 5 from J, leaving 15 bases between them. This CDR3 spans 14 amino acids. In germline, CDR1 is SGHTS, CDR2 YDEGEE. The CDR3 loop is CASSRGLLGTEAFF. The CDR3 nucleotides read TGTGCCAGCAGCAGGGGACTCCTGGGGACTGAAGCTTTCTTT.

This chain connects TRBV20-1 to TRBJ2-7; D call uncertain. The germline gives CDR1 DFQATT, CDR2 SNEGSKA (reference sequence). V was pared by 6 bases and J by 2 bases, with 8 bases between. CDR3 length equals 11 residues. The chain's CDR3 is CSATSAYEQYF. As DNA, the CDR3 is TGCAGTGCAACTTCAGCCTACGAGCAGTACTTC.

The chain has TRBV19 and TRBJ2-4, with D unclear. The CDR3 has 14 residues. Trimming stripped 2 bases from V and 10 bases from J, with 15 bases between. Germline V gene data show CDR1 as LNHDA and CDR2 as SQIVND (reference sequence). Written as DNA, the CDR3 is TGTGCCAGTAGTATATCACCGGCACAAGAGATTCAGTACTTC. Translated: CASSISPAQEIQYF.

The chain has TRBV28 and TRBJ1-5; possible D gene TRBD1, 5 bases. The CDR3 totals 16 residues. V dropped 5 bases and J dropped 6 bases, with 20 bases sitting between them. Per germline, CDR1 MDHEN and CDR2 SYDVKM. CDR3 region: CASSDPLRGWSQPQHF. The DNA of the CDR3 is TGTGCCAGCAGTGACCCTTTGAGGGGATGGAGTCAGCCCCAGCATTTT.

V and J are TRBV18 and TRBJ2-1, with TRBD1 identical over 11 bases. V dropped 6 bases and J dropped 5; count of bases not matched to a gene: 9. Germline CDR1 and CDR2: KGHSH and LQKENI. The CDR3 totals 16 residues. This CDR3 reads CASSTLGQGVHNEQFF. In nucleotides, the CDR3 is TGTGCCAGCTCCACCTTGGGACAGGGGGTCCACAATGAGCAGTTCTTC.

The rearrangement uses TRBV5-6 and TRBJ1-1; D uncertain. CDR1 and CDR2 (germline): SGHDT, YYEEEE. The CDR3 has 15 residues. V lost 5 bases, J lost 5 bases, and 19 bases lay in between. The CDR3 region is CASRLGGAKRTEAFF. The CDR3 DNA reads TGTGCCAGCAGGCTGGGAGGAGCAAAAAGAACTGAAGCTTTCTTT.